The source of this T cell receptor beta chain is a study of identical twins. With no exceptions, donors were healthy Caucasians. The V end lost 4 bases, the J end lost 6 bases, and 19 bases lay between the germline ends. Germline CDR1 reads SGHTS; CDR2 reads YDEGEE. CDR3 length equals 16 residues. Overall study results and limits: Those out-of-frame alpha sequences shared by twins showed an excess of low generation probability. Excess twin sharing in beta out-of-frame sequences was weaker.

Unique molecular identifiers were in the cDNA, with template-switch universal primer binding. MiXCR, applied by TCRdb to the 5' RACE reads, yields one record per CDR3 protein. The table has about 890,000 distinct CDR3 sequences, 9% to 15% seen once. This clonotype showed up just a few times. Antigen unknown. These data were also filed under a second study, of yellow fever vaccine responses in identical twins.

The TCR comes from a woman aged 18-35 years in good health. The J gene is TRBJ2-2, the V gene TRBV5-8, with a possible D match to TRBD2 (6 bases). Sample: PBMCs. The CDR3 sequence: CASSESRREKSGELFF. As DNA, the CDR3 is TGTGCCAGCAGCGAATCGAGGAGGGAAAAGTCCGGGGAGCTGTTTTTT.